A single sample gave rise to the 24 T cell receptor beta chains below, sequenced in a study of T cell responses to AZD1222 COVID-19 vaccine. Assay: immunoSEQ multiplex PCR; the TCRdb copy retains only in-frame clones and omits some. This repertoire shows about 130,000 clones, about 90% found once; its top ten account for approximately 1.5%. The sample consisted of peripheral blood, taken on day 0 of AZD1222 vaccination. All receptors come from an adult in good health.

The rearrangement joins TRBV7-3 to TRBJ2-5; TRBD2 aligns across 9 bases. CDR1 and CDR2 (germline): SGHTA, FQGTGA. The V gene end was trimmed by 5 bases and the J gene end by 4 bases; junction bases not matched to a gene: 2. The CDR3 totals 13 residues. CDR3 nucleotide sequence: TGTGCCAGCAGCCGTAGCGGGGGAGAGACCCAGTACTTC. This encodes CASSRSGGETQYF.

The chain employs TRBV5-6 and TRBJ1-1, with 8 bases identical to TRBD1. Germline-derived CDR1 and CDR2 are SGHDT and YYEEEE. This CDR3 comprises 13 residues. V trimming: 4 bases; J trimming: 7 bases; junction bases outside the gene matches: 6. Here the CDR3 reads CASSPIQGDEAFF. CDR3 sequence (DNA): TGTGCCAGCAGCCCGATACAGGGGGATGAAGCTTTCTTT.

In this sample, this clone turned up a few times. CDR3 loop: CASSLDQGTVNYGYTF. Here the CDR3 DNA reads TGTGCCAGCAGCTTGGATCAGGGTACGGTTAACTATGGCTACACCTTC. The chain joins TRBV5-5 to TRBJ1-2, with D possibly matching TRBD1 (5 bases). This CDR3 spans 16 amino acids. V was cut by 0 bases and J by 1 base, with 13 bases left in between. Germline loops: CDR1 SGHKS, CDR2 YYEKEE (reference sequence).

The chain couples TRBV27 to TRBJ2-4, with 10 nucleotides matching TRBD1. Trimming at V came to 6 bases and at J to 11 bases, leaving 10 bases not matched to a gene. Germline V CDR1 and CDR2: MNHEY, SMNVEV (reference sequence). This CDR3 comprises 14 residues. This chain's CDR3 is CASSAGTGVYVQYF. CDR3 in DNA: TGTGCCAGCAGCGCCGGGACAGGGGTCTATGTTCAGTACTTC.

This sequence joins TRBV6-2 or TRBV6-3 and TRBJ2-3; possibly TRBD1 or TRBD2 for D (5 bases each). This CDR3 spans 14 amino acids. V lost 4 bases and J 1 base, leaving 9 bases between the germline ends. CDR1 and CDR2 from the germline V gene are MNHEY and SVGEGT. The CDR3 DNA reads as TGTGCCAGCAGTTCCGGGGACGGCACAGATACGCAGTATTTT. Translating it yields CASSSGDGTDTQYF.

The rearrangement joins TRBV9 to TRBJ1-2; D is unresolved. V was pared by 0 bases and J by 4 bases, with 16 bases between. Germline values: CDR1 SGDLS, CDR2 YYNGEE. CDR3 length equals 16 residues. The CDR3 nucleotides are TGTGCCAGCAGCGTAGCTTCAGGCCCAATACTCTATGGCTACACCTTC. It specifies CASSVASGPILYGYTF.

This chain links TRBV15 with TRBJ2-3, with D possibly matching TRBD1 (6 bases). The CDR3 is 17 amino acids. Germline loops: CDR1 LNHNV, CDR2 YYDKDF (reference sequence). V was trimmed by 0 bases and J by 7 bases, leaving 20 bases between them. The CDR3 sequence is CATSRDFEAGAEYTQYF. As DNA, the CDR3 is TGTGCCACCAGCAGAGATTTTGAGGCAGGGGCTGAGTATACGCAGTATTTT.

The J gene is TRBJ2-2, the V gene TRBV3-1 (or the pseudogene TRBV3-2); possible D gene TRBD1, 6 bases. CDR3 size: 14 residues. The germline CDR1 and CDR2 sequences are LGHDT and YNNKEL (reference sequence). Trimming removed 1 base at V and 5 bases at J, with 8 bases between. DNA of the CDR3: TGTGCCAGCAGCCAAGTCAGGGGAACCGGGGAGCTGTTTTTT. Encoded protein: CASSQVRGTGELFF.

V is TRBV19 and J is TRBJ1-1; D is undetermined. V was shortened by 9 bases and J by 6 bases, with 14 bases between the two germline ends. CDR3 length equals 12 residues. Germline CDR1 reads LNHDA; CDR2 reads SQIVND (reference sequence). CDR3 sequence reads: CASSKDGAEAFF. In DNA, the CDR3 is TGTGCCAGCTCTAAGGATGGGGCTGAAGCTTTCTTT.

This chain joins TRBV7-2 and TRBJ2-7; possibly TRBD1 or TRBD2 for D (5 bases each). CDR3 length: 14 residues. The V gene lost 1 base and the J gene lost 3 bases, with 10 bases spanning the gap. From germline, CDR1 is SGHTA and CDR2 FQGNSA. The CDR3 DNA reads TGTGCCAGCAGCTTAGTCCGGGACCTCTACGAGCAGTACTTC. It specifies CASSLVRDLYEQYF.

This clone was detected once. J is TRBJ1-4 and V is TRBV3-1 (or the pseudogene TRBV3-2); maybe TRBD1 (5 bases). The length of the CDR3 is 17 residues. The V end lost 0 bases, the J end lost 4 bases, and 15 bases lay between the germline ends. From germline, CDR1 is LGHDT and CDR2 YNNKEL (reference sequence). The CDR3 nucleotides read TGTGCCAGCAGCCAAGAAAAAGGCCGACAGATTAATGAAAAACTGTTTTTT. Translation gives CASSQEKGRQINEKLFF.

This clone was recorded once. V gene TRBV15 combines with J gene TRBJ1-4; D is ambiguous. The CDR3 is 15 amino acids. The V and J ends lost 0 bases and 4 bases respectively, with 9 bases between them. Germline CDR1 is LNHNV and CDR2 is YYDKDF (reference sequence). The CDR3 protein is CATSRDSGLNEKLFF. In nucleotides, the CDR3 is TGTGCCACCAGCAGAGATTCAGGACTTAATGAAAAACTGTTTTTT.

CDR3 in amino acids: CASAAWQGGNEQYF. DNA for the CDR3: TGCGCCAGCGCCGCCTGGCAGGGTGGAAACGAGCAGTACTTC. This chain connects TRBV5-1 to TRBJ2-7, with D tentatively TRBD1 (5 bases). Germline V lookup: CDR1 SGHRS, CDR2 YFSETQ. V was trimmed by 7 bases and J by 5 bases, leaving 19 bases between them. CDR3 length: 14 amino acids.

The genes are TRBV20-1 and TRBJ1-5, with D possibly TRBD1 on 5 matching bases. This CDR3 is built from 11 residues. Trimming pared 5 bases from V and 11 bases from J, leaving 13 bases between. The germline CDR1 and CDR2 sequences are DFQATT and SNEGSKA (reference sequence). Here the CDR3 DNA reads TGCAGTGCTGGACACGGGGGGTCCCAGCATTTT. Translating it yields CSAGHGGSQHF.

The V call is TRBV7-2, the J call TRBJ2-3; no clear D gene. Germline V CDR1 and CDR2: SGHTA, FQGNSA. The CDR3 is made up of 17 amino acids. V shed 8 bases and J shed 0 bases, with 21 bases lying between them. For the CDR3, the DNA is TGTGCCAGCGCCGGGTCAAGTCAAGAAACTAGCACAGATACGCAGTATTTT. Protein: CASAGSSQETSTDTQYF. Full variable domain (rest looked up from reference TRBV7-2 and TRBJ2-3): GAGVSQSPSNKVTEKGKDVELRCDPISGHTALYWYRQSLGQGLEFLIYFQGNSAPDKSGLPSDRFSAERTGGSVSTLTIQRTQQEDSAVYLCASAGSSQETSTDTQYFGPGTRLTVL.

J is TRBJ2-7 and V is TRBV4-2; 11 bases align to TRBD2. Germline V CDR1 and CDR2: LGHNA, YNFKEQ. The V segment lost 1 base and the J segment 1 base; nucleotides outside the gene matches: 9. The CDR3 sequence is 18 residues long. CDR3 nucleotide sequence: TGTGCCAGCAGCCAAGGCGGGACTAGCGGTGTTTGGTCCTACGAGCAGTACTTC. Translated, it gives CASSQGGTSGVWSYEQYF.

J is TRBJ1-5 and V is TRBV11-2; 7 bases match TRBD1. The J segment lost 3 bases and the V segment lost 5 bases, leaving 7 bases of the junction unmatched. Germline CDR1 SGHAT, CDR2 FQNNGV. The CDR3 spans 15 residues. CDR3: CASSLTGDPNQPQHF. Written as DNA, the CDR3 is TGTGCCAGCAGCCTCACAGGGGACCCCAATCAGCCCCAGCATTTT.

The CDR3 DNA reads as TGTGCCAGCTCGTTTAACAGGGGAAGCGAGCAGTACTTC. Its protein product is CASSFNRGSEQYF. The V and J genes are TRBV18 and TRBJ2-7, with 7 bases lining up with TRBD1. Germline CDR1 KGHSH, CDR2 LQKENI. The CDR3 loop spans 13 amino acids. Unmatched junction bases numbered 8, after V lost 6 bases and J lost 6 bases.

The CDR3 protein is CASSPPGGTNSPLHF. The DNA of the CDR3 is TGTGCCAGCAGCCCTCCCGGGGGGACCAATTCACCCCTCCACTTT. V is TRBV7-9 and J is TRBJ1-6, with D perhaps matching TRBD1 (5 bases). The germline V gene encodes CDR1 SEHNR and CDR2 FQNEAQ (reference sequence). The ends were cut back, 5 bases at V and 7 bases at J, with 15 bases in the middle. This CDR3 has 15 residues.

This chain links TRBV3-1 (or the pseudogene TRBV3-2) with TRBJ1-5; possibly TRBD1 for D (6 bases). CDR1 and CDR2 from the germline V gene are LGHDT and YNNKEL (reference sequence). With 3 bases removed from V and 7 bases from J, the gap between germline ends came to 16 bases. CDR3 length: 15 amino acids. CDR3 DNA: TGTGCCAGCAGCCAGGGCTTACAGGGTGGACAGCCCCAGCATTTT. It is translated as CASSQGLQGGQPQHF.

Remarks on this clone: Germline and junction disagree at one end, which may indicate a read error. This chain links TRBV7-9 with TRBJ2-7; possible D gene TRBD1, 6 bases. Germline V gene lookup returns CDR1 SEHNR and CDR2 FQNEAQ (reference sequence). The length of the CDR3 is 12 residues. Here the CDR3 DNA reads TGTGCCAGCAGCTTACCCGATAGAGACAGGTCCTTC. Residues: CASSLPDRDRSF.

CDR3 nucleotide sequence: TGTGCCAGCAGCTACCTAATCGGGGGATCAGATACGCAGTATTTT. Residues: CASSYLIGGSDTQYF. The rearrangement uses TRBV7-9 and TRBJ2-3; D is perhaps TRBD2 (6 bases). The germline CDR1 and CDR2 sequences are SEHNR and FQNEAQ (reference sequence). The CDR3 totals 15 residues. The ends were cut back, 4 bases at V and 4 bases at J, with 15 bases in the middle.

This chain's CDR3 is CASSQEGGRTNQPQHF. DNA of the CDR3: TGTGCCAGCAGCCAAGAGGGAGGCAGGACCAATCAGCCCCAGCATTTT. The chain has TRBV4-2 and TRBJ1-5, with D uncertain. The CDR3 extends over 16 amino acids. V lost 0 bases to trimming and J lost 3 bases, with 12 bases between them. Germline V gene data show CDR1 as LGHNA and CDR2 as YNFKEQ.

The CDR3 nucleotides read TGTGCCAGCGGGGGCTCTGGGGCCAACGTCCTGACTTTC. Its protein product is CASGGSGANVLTF. The V call is TRBV2, the J call TRBJ2-6, with D tentatively TRBD1 or TRBD2 (5 bases each). V was clipped by 8 bases and J by 0 bases, with 5 bases between them. CDR3 length equals 13 residues. Germline CDR1 SNHLY, CDR2 FYNNEI. Using reference TRBV2 and TRBJ2-6 for the parts outside the CDR3, the full variable domain is EPEVTQTPSHQVTQMGQEVILRCVPISNHLYFYWYRQILGQKVEFLVSFYNNEISEKSEIFDDQFSVERPDGSNFTLKIRSTKLEDSAMYFCASGGSGANVLTFGAGSRLTVL.